The 28 T cell receptor beta chains reported below all come from one sample, sequenced in a study of T-cell reconstitution after alpha-beta-depleted transplantation in children. Preparation of the TCRbeta library was carried out with unique molecular identifiers. TCRdb used MiXCR to reprocess the PCR reads, holding one entry per CDR3 protein. This sample yields 500,000 to 600,000 distinct CDR3 sequences, of which roughly 33% are seen a single time; more than 2% belongs to the top ten. Sample: PBMCs from the stem cell graft donor, taken from the stem cell graft. These receptors were obtained from a human donor who donated a stem cell graft to a child with aplastic anemia.

The gene calls are TRBV29-1 and TRBJ2-3; 7 bases fit TRBD2. The CDR3 consists of 12 residues. J lost 6 bases, V lost 4 bases, and 4 bases had no gene match. CDR1 SQVTM and CDR2 ANQGSEA come from the germline V gene. The CDR3: CSVGLASDTQYF. As DNA, the CDR3 is TGCAGCGTTGGACTAGCCAGTGATACGCAGTATTTT.

This rearrangement joins TRBV12-3 or TRBV12-4 to TRBJ2-1; D might be TRBD1 (6 bases). V was trimmed by 0 bases and J by 6 bases, leaving 12 bases between them. This CDR3 comprises 15 residues. CDR3 coding DNA: TGTGCCAGCAGTTTAGCGGGGGCTAGTAGCAATGAGCAGTTCTTC. This gives the protein CASSLAGASSNEQFF.

This clonotype has just a few counts. J is TRBJ2-3 and V is TRBV7-8; maybe TRBD2 (6 bases). Germline-derived CDR1 and CDR2 are SGHVS and FQNEAQ. V was trimmed by 4 bases and J by 2 bases, leaving 16 bases between them. The CDR3 runs to 16 residues. The CDR3 loop reads CASSWGLPLSTDTQYF. The CDR3 bases are TGTGCCAGCAGCTGGGGACTCCCTCTCTCCACAGATACGCAGTATTTT.

This clonotype has more than one count but fewer than ten. The chain recombines TRBV15 with TRBJ2-3; TRBD2 matches 8 bases. The CDR3 is 18 residues long. J gave up 5 bases and V 0 bases, and 13 bases lay outside the gene matches. Germline V gene data show CDR1 as LNHNV and CDR2 as YYDKDF (reference sequence). CDR3 DNA: TGTGCCACCAGCAGAGATTATTGGCGGGAGGCCAGTGTAGATACGCAGTATTTT. Translated: CATSRDYWREASVDTQYF.

V gene TRBV20-1 combines with J gene TRBJ2-1; D is unclear. Germline V gene sequence: CDR1 DFQATT, CDR2 SNEGSKA (reference sequence). CDR3 length equals 12 residues. Trimming took off 2 bases at V and 7 bases at J, with 9 bases between the two ends. CDR3 sequence: CSARTLTNEQFF. CDR3 bases: TGCAGTGCTAGAACCCTCACTAATGAGCAGTTCTTC.

This chain connects TRBV7-9 to TRBJ1-4, with TRBD1 identical over 10 bases. After removal of 5 bases from V and 8 bases from J, the junction contained 8 bases not matched to a gene. The CDR3 length is 15 residues. Germline values: CDR1 SEHNR, CDR2 FQNEAQ (reference sequence). The CDR3 sequence: CASSPPDRGREKLFF. The CDR3, as DNA: TGTGCCAGCAGCCCACCCGACAGGGGGCGAGAAAAACTGTTTTTT.

This sequence joins TRBV5-1 and TRBJ1-1; tentative D call: TRBD1 (6 bases). V dropped 8 bases and J dropped 1 base, with 15 bases sitting between them. Germline V gene lookup returns CDR1 SGHRS and CDR2 YFSETQ. The CDR3 extends over 14 amino acids. The CDR3 DNA follows: TGCGCCAGTCACGCTTGGACAGAGAACACTGAAGCTTTCTTT. Protein product: CASHAWTENTEAFF. The whole variable domain, filled in from reference TRBV5-1 and TRBJ1-1, reads KAGVTQTPRYLIKTRGQQVTLSCSPISGHRSVSWYQQTPGQGLQFLFEYFSETQRNKGNFPGRFSGRQFSNSRSEMNVSTLELGDSALYLCASHAWTENTEAFFGQGTRLTVV.

V and J are TRBV1 and TRBJ1-2. TRBV1 is a documented pseudogene. This CDR3 contains 22 residues. CDR3: CTSSQEYLVALLRNDVNYGYTF. The CDR3 region has the DNA TGCACCAGCAGCCAAGAATATCTTGTTGCTTTACTCCGGAACGACGTTAACTATGGCTACACCTTC.

The chain links TRBV7-9 to TRBJ2-7, with D perhaps matching TRBD2 (5 bases). Germline values: CDR1 SEHNR, CDR2 FQNEAQ (reference sequence). V lost 4 bases, J lost 9 bases, and 16 bases lay in between. CDR3 length equals 13 residues. CDR3: CASSSTGVSRQYF. The CDR3 DNA reads as TGTGCCAGCAGCTCAACCGGGGTCTCACGGCAGTACTTC. Combining the CDR3 with reference TRBV7-9 and TRBJ2-7 gives the whole variable domain DTGVSQNPRHKITKRGQNVTFRCDPISEHNRLYWYRQTLGQGPEFLTYFQNEAQLEKSRLLSDRFSAERPKGSFSTLEIQRTEQGDSAMYLCASSSTGVSRQYFGPGTRLTVT.

The rearrangement joins TRBV7-9 to TRBJ1-3; D call uncertain. V was cut by 2 bases and J by 0 bases, with 11 bases left in between. This CDR3 contains 16 residues. CDR1 is SEHNR, CDR2 FQNEAQ, per germline (reference sequence). CDR3 protein: CASSLFYGGSGNTIYF. The CDR3 nucleotides are TGTGCCAGCAGCTTATTTTACGGAGGCTCTGGAAACACCATATATTTT. Variable domain in full (rest from reference TRBV7-9 and TRBJ1-3): DTGVSQNPRHKITKRGQNVTFRCDPISEHNRLYWYRQTLGQGPEFLTYFQNEAQLEKSRLLSDRFSAERPKGSFSTLEIQRTEQGDSAMYLCASSLFYGGSGNTIYFGEGSWLTVV.

CDR3 in DNA: TGTGCCAGCAGCTTAGGTGGGGACTCTGGGGCCAACGTCCTGACTTTC. Its translation is CASSLGGDSGANVLTF. The rearrangement links TRBV7-6 to TRBJ2-6, with D hard to call. The V and J ends lost 1 base and 0 bases respectively, with 7 bases between them. The germline V gene encodes CDR1 SGHVS and CDR2 FNYEAQ. The CDR3 consists of 16 residues.

J is TRBJ1-1 and V is TRBV24-1; 7 bases are shared with TRBD1. Germline CDR1 KGHDR, CDR2 SFDVKD. The CDR3 contains 14 residues. V lost 4 bases and J lost 2; bases outside the gene matches: 3. The CDR3 protein is CATSDHRGNTEAFF. CDR3 DNA sequence: TGTGCCACCAGTGACCACAGGGGTAACACTGAAGCTTTCTTT.

The V call is TRBV12-3 or TRBV12-4, the J call TRBJ1-6; D might be TRBD1 (6 bases). The CDR3 spans 14 residues. V lost 1 base and J 8 bases, leaving 9 bases between the germline ends. Written as DNA, the CDR3 is TGTGCCAGCAGTTTAGAGGGGGTAGATTCACCCCTCCACTTT. Its protein is CASSLEGVDSPLHF.

V gene TRBV11-1 combines with J gene TRBJ2-3; 10 nucleotides line up with TRBD2. V gave up 7 bases and J gave up 2 bases; unmatched junction bases: 21. Germline CDR1 is SGHAT and CDR2 is FQDESV (reference sequence). The CDR3 covers 20 residues. The chain's CDR3 is CASTRPKQPGLASVTDTQYF. In DNA, the CDR3 is TGTGCCAGCACCCGGCCGAAGCAACCGGGACTAGCGTCAGTCACAGATACGCAGTATTTT.

V and J are TRBV6-6 and TRBJ2-7; TRBD2 agrees at 7 bases. CDR3 length equals 12 residues. The germline V gene has CDR1 MNHNY and CDR2 SVGAGI (reference sequence). Trimming took 8 bases from V and 1 from J; bases not matched to a gene: 2. The CDR3 nucleotides read TGTGCCAGCCGGGGAGGGTCCTACGAGCAGTACGTC. Amino acid sequence: CASRGGSYEQYV.

The chain couples TRBV5-1 to TRBJ1-1; D remains ambiguous. CDR3 length equals 15 residues. Trimming shortened V by 0 bases and J by 1 base, and 10 bases separated the two germline ends. CDR1 SGHRS and CDR2 YFSETQ come from the germline V gene. CDR3 region: CASSLGLAGNTEAFF. The DNA for the CDR3 is TGCGCCAGCAGCTTGGGTTTGGCAGGGAACACTGAAGCTTTCTTT.

The rearrangement links TRBV29-1 to TRBJ2-5, with a weak D call TRBD2 (6 bases). In germline, CDR1 is SQVTM, CDR2 ANQGSEA. V lost 6 bases, J lost 3 bases, and 14 bases lay in between. The CDR3 loop spans 13 amino acids. In DNA form, the CDR3 reads TGCAGCGTACAGCCGGGACTTGAAGAGACCCAGTACTTC. This sequence encodes CSVQPGLEETQYF.

The rearrangement uses TRBV20-1 and TRBJ2-7; 9 nucleotides agree with TRBD2. The CDR3 length is 13 residues. In germline, CDR1 is DFQATT, CDR2 SNEGSKA (reference sequence). V dropped 5 bases and J dropped 3; count of bases not matched to a gene: 5. As DNA, the CDR3 is TGCAGTGCTTCCGGGACTAGCTTCTACGAGCAGTACTTC. This codes for CSASGTSFYEQYF.

This clonotype was counted between two and nine times. This chain links TRBV18 with TRBJ1-5; TRBD1 might be the D (5 bases). The V end was cut by 6 bases, the J end by 6 bases, with 15 bases between. CDR1 KGHSH and CDR2 LQKENI come from the germline V gene. This CDR3 has 14 amino acids. The CDR3 nucleotides read TGTGCCAGCTCTTCTTCCGGGGGGGGTCAGCCCCAGCATTTT. Its protein product is CASSSSGGGQPQHF.

This clonotype has just a few counts. CDR3: CATEGLAGGRNTGELFF. As DNA, the CDR3 is TGTGCCACCGAGGGACTAGCGGGAGGGCGGAACACCGGGGAGCTGTTTTTT. The genes are TRBV7-2 and TRBJ2-2, with 16 bases lining up with TRBD2. Trimming cost V 10 bases and J 1 base; bases outside gene matches: 6. Germline CDR1 and CDR2: SGHTA and FQGNSA. The length of the CDR3 is 17 residues.

This chain links TRBV12-3 or TRBV12-4 with TRBJ2-2; D unresolved. The ends were cut back, 8 bases at V and 7 bases at J, with 8 bases in the middle. The CDR3 loop spans 11 amino acids. The CDR3 nucleotides read TGTGCCAGCCGATTGGGCGGGGAGCTGTTTTTT. This encodes CASRLGGELFF.

The rearrangement joins TRBV12-3 or TRBV12-4 to TRBJ1-2; no firm D call. V lost 7 bases to trimming and J lost 2 bases, with 17 bases between them. The CDR3 covers 15 residues. DNA for the CDR3: TGTGCCAGCACTAAACGGCCGGGAGGGAACTATGGCTACACCTTC. This translates into CASTKRPGGNYGYTF.

The chain uses TRBV5-6 and TRBJ2-7, with D perhaps TRBD2 (8 bases). V was pared by 4 bases and J by 2 bases, with 16 bases between. This CDR3 has 15 amino acids. Per germline, CDR1 SGHDT and CDR2 YYEEEE. For the CDR3, the DNA is TGTGCCAGCAGCCCGGGGGGGGGGACAGCCTACGAGCAGTACTTC. Translated: CASSPGGGTAYEQYF.

This clonotype has more than one count but fewer than ten. V is TRBV7-2 and J is TRBJ1-5, with 9 bases lining up with TRBD1. The CDR3 runs 15 residues. After removal of 5 bases from V and 6 bases from J, the junction contained 8 bases not matched to a gene. Germline V gene sequence: CDR1 SGHTA, CDR2 FQGNSA. CDR3 nucleotide sequence: TGTGCCAGCAGCGCCTGGACAGGGGATAGTCAGCCCCAGCATTTT. Amino acids: CASSAWTGDSQPQHF.

This clonotype came up many times. The chain employs TRBV29-1 and TRBJ1-2; D unresolved. CDR1 is SQVTM, CDR2 ANQGSEA, per germline. V shed 0 bases and J shed 2 bases, with 10 bases lying between them. The CDR3 consists of 14 residues. The CDR3 sequence is CSVEDRLENYGYTF. The DNA for the CDR3 is TGCAGCGTTGAAGATCGTCTTGAAAACTATGGCTACACCTTC.

This clonotype was detected ten times or more. V and J are TRBV20-1 and TRBJ1-1; the D gene is possibly TRBD1 (5 bases). Trimming took 4 bases from V and 0 from J, leaving 9 bases between them. The length of the CDR3 is 13 residues. CDR1 is DFQATT and CDR2 is SNEGSKA in the germline V gene (reference sequence). The CDR3 region is CSATRQMNTEAFF. The DNA of the CDR3 is TGCAGTGCTACTCGACAGATGAACACTGAAGCTTTCTTT.

This clonotype was seen a handful of times. V is TRBV28 and J is TRBJ2-2, with 11 bases identical to TRBD1. V lost 5 bases and J lost 5; bases outside the gene matches: 1. Germline CDR1 reads MDHEN; CDR2 reads SYDVKM. The CDR3 consists of 14 residues. The CDR3 coding sequence is TGTGCCAGCAGTGGGACAGGGGGGACCGGGGAGCTGTTTTTT. This codes for CASSGTGGTGELFF.

This clonotype showed up just a few times. The chain employs TRBV28 and TRBJ1-5, with TRBD1 identical over 12 bases. J lost 7 bases, V lost 3 bases, and 10 bases had no gene match. The CDR3 is made up of 17 amino acids. Germline V gene lookup returns CDR1 MDHEN and CDR2 SYDVKM. Here the CDR3 DNA reads TGTGCCAGCAGTTTGCCCCGGGACAGGGGGCTCGGGCAGCCCCAGCATTTT. Its protein product is CASSLPRDRGLGQPQHF.